This entry describes one T cell receptor beta chain. Its antigen target is currently unknown. The CDR3 spans 14 residues, from the cysteine through the phenylalanine. No DNA was logged. Looking up the germline V gene (reference sequence) yields CDR1 LGHDT and CDR2 YNNKEL. This specimen comes from a study of CXCR3-negative and CXCR3-positive naive CD8 T cells (dated by TCRdb to between 2019 and 2020). Turning to the overall study: Some 150 million TRB reads were obtained in total, roughly 1.5 +/- 0.3 million reads per library. Diversity and physicochemical repertoire analyses covered under twelve donors pooled from two independent experiments. TRBV-TRBJ cluster analysis included naive subsets from 5 or 6 donors and memory cells from 3 donors.

The data were produced on a NextSeq 550. The Human TCR Profiling Kit (MiLaboratory) was used to make UMI-labeled 5' RACE TRB cDNA libraries. cDNA synthesis used the entire amount of extracted RNA, and PCR amplification then used the entire amount of cDNA produced. Libraries were prepared in parallel with an identical number of PCR cycles. The study's own analysis went as follows. MIGEC and MiXCR extracted about 49,000 +/- 11,000 unique UMI-labeled TRB cDNA molecules per library, requiring at least two reads per UMI. On average, around 40,000 +/- 10,000 functional in-frame TRB CDR3 nucleotide clonotypes lacking stop codons were found per library. After downsampling to 5000 UMI-labeled TRB molecules per sample, diversity metrics such as normalized Shannon-Wiener and Chao1 were calculated in VDJtools. VDJtools computed clonotype-size-weighted physicochemical properties of the central five CDR3 residues: interaction energy, strength, volume and Kidera factor 4. TCRdb reprocessed the reads and provides one entry for every CDR3 protein sequence; no DNA is given. In this record, the V and J calls reflect TCRdb's handling and not the investigators' own analysis. The data table for this sample lists over 70,000 distinct CDR3 sequences. In total, the top ten clones hold 0.75% to 0.95% of the sample.

What the work shows at the level of the full study, not this receptor alone: Naive CXCR3-negative and CXCR3-positive cells from the same donor showed similar TRBV-TRBJ usage, whereas memory cells showed distinct patterns. TRB CDR3s from CXCR3-positive naive cells showed higher hydrophobicity (lower Kidera factor 4), lower energy, and higher strength and volume indices than CXCR3-negative naive cells. Because CXCR3 expression was partially decreased after cryopreservation, freshly isolated PBMCs were used for most assays. Because surface CD5, which has been linked to self-reactivity in mice, was comparable between naive subsets, TCR interaction strength was also inferred from TRB CDR3 physicochemical properties. Comparably high repertoire diversity was found in both naive subsets, whereas much lower repertoire diversity was found in memory CD8+ T cells.

For each CD8+ T cell subset, flow sorting was done in triplicate, and roughly 320,000 cells per subset went directly into RLT lysis buffer. To keep memory contaminants out, a stringent definition of naive CD8+ T cells was applied: CD45RO-CCR7+CD27+CD95-. Standard density gradient centrifugation was used to isolate peripheral blood mononuclear cells from buffy coats. A FACSAria III was used to flow-sort naive CXCR3-negative and CXCR3-positive CD8+ T cells. Total RNA was extracted from sorted cells with an RNeasy Mini Kit. This sequence uses TRBV3-1 and TRBJ1-1; TCRdb proposes TRBD1, but this gene call is untestable without DNA. This TCR came from a human donor in good health. Some clones in this sample may be carry-over from other donors' samples. Material: naive CXCR3+ CD8+ T cells from blood. The cell subset or site label, as the study defines it: CD45RO-CCR7+CD27+CD95- naive CD8+ T cells expressing CXCR3 (TNR3+). The CDR3 has the sequence CASSQERQGIEAFF.